These 19 T cell receptor beta chains were all obtained from the same sample, sequenced in a study of T-cell reconstitution after alpha-beta-depleted transplantation in children. Unique molecular identifiers tagged the TCRbeta library. TCRdb reprocessed the PCR reads via MiXCR and lists one record per CDR3 protein. The sample lists some 500,000 distinct CDR3 sequences, roughly 18% occurring once. Specimen: PBMCs from the stem cell graft donor, collected from the stem cell graft. The receptors come from a human donor who donated a stem cell graft to a child with acute lymphoblastic leukemia.

This chain links TRBV27 with TRBJ1-6; D remains ambiguous. The V end lost 2 bases, the J end lost 4 bases, and 12 bases lay between the germline ends. CDR1 is MNHEY, CDR2 SMNVEV, per germline (reference sequence). This CDR3 has 16 residues. The DNA of the CDR3 is TGTGCCAGCAGTTTAAGCCCCCCAGGTTATAATTCACCCCTCCACTTT. The encoded protein is CASSLSPPGYNSPLHF.

The genes are TRBV4-1 and TRBJ2-1; D is undetermined. V lost 1 base to trimming and J lost 0 bases, with 7 bases between them. Germline loops: CDR1 MGHRA, CDR2 YSYEKL. This CDR3 is built from 15 residues. CDR3 nucleotide sequence: TGCGCCAGCAGCCAAGGGCATGGCTCCTACAATGAGCAGTTCTTC. As protein: CASSQGHGSYNEQFF.

This clonotype was observed once. V gene TRBV24-1 combines with J gene TRBJ2-2, with D perhaps matching TRBD1 or TRBD2 (6 bases each). V gave up 1 base and J gave up 4 bases, with 15 bases separating them. Germline values: CDR1 KGHDR, CDR2 SFDVKD. The CDR3 has 17 amino acids. CDR3 in amino acids: CATSDFRGALGTGELFF. DNA for the CDR3: TGTGCCACCAGTGATTTTAGGGGGGCTTTGGGCACCGGGGAGCTGTTTTTT.

This chain connects TRBV12-3 or TRBV12-4 to TRBJ1-2, with D perhaps TRBD1 (6 bases). The germline V and J ends were trimmed by 2 bases and 8 bases, with 12 bases remaining between them. CDR3 size: 13 residues. CDR3 region: CASSLQGLGGYTF. CDR3 sequence (DNA): TGTGCCAGCAGTTTACAGGGGTTGGGCGGCTACACCTTC.

The chain couples TRBV20-1 to TRBJ2-3; 8 bases agree with TRBD1. The germline gives CDR1 DFQATT, CDR2 SNEGSKA (reference sequence). V lost 2 bases to trimming and J lost 0 bases; unmatched junction nucleotides: 4. This CDR3 is 15 amino acids long. This CDR3 is CSARNYRGSTDTQYF. For the CDR3, the DNA is TGCAGTGCTAGAAATTACAGGGGGAGCACAGATACGCAGTATTTT.

This clonotype occurred a few times. The chain carries TRBV6-2 or TRBV6-3 and TRBJ2-3; TRBD2 matches at 14 bases. CDR3 size: 16 residues. Germline values: CDR1 MNHEY, CDR2 SVGEGT. Unmatched junction bases numbered 5, after V lost 5 bases and J lost 4 bases. CDR3 protein: CASSPTGLAGADTQYF. In DNA, the CDR3 is TGTGCCAGCAGTCCCACGGGACTAGCGGGAGCAGATACGCAGTATTTT.

This clonotype was seen more than once but under ten times. This chain connects TRBV7-9 to TRBJ1-5; no firm D call. This CDR3 is 13 amino acids long. The V end lost 6 bases, the J end lost 6 bases, and 12 bases lay between the germline ends. Germline V gives CDR1 SEHNR, CDR2 FQNEAQ (reference sequence). Here the CDR3 reads CASSSGVGQPQHF. DNA of the CDR3: TGTGCCAGCAGTTCCGGGGTTGGTCAGCCCCAGCATTTT.

The table lists this clonotype with a few counts. The V and J genes are TRBV18 and TRBJ1-5, with 7 positions matching TRBD1. Germline V gene sequence: CDR1 KGHSH, CDR2 LQKENI. Unmatched junction bases numbered 13, after V lost 4 bases and J lost 4 bases. The CDR3 covers 17 residues. The CDR3 sequence is CASSRLEQGVGNQPQHF. CDR3 in DNA: TGTGCCAGCTCACGATTGGAGCAGGGGGTCGGAAATCAGCCCCAGCATTTT.

This clonotype was detected only a few times. V gene TRBV7-2 combines with J gene TRBJ1-2; TRBD1 might be the D (6 bases). V was cut by 3 bases and J by 8 bases, with 16 bases left in between. Looked up from germline, CDR1 is SGHTA and CDR2 is FQGNSA. The CDR3 covers 14 residues. The DNA for the CDR3 is TGTGCCAGCAGCTTTATAATGGGGGGCGAAGGCTACACCTTC. Amino acids: CASSFIMGGEGYTF.

The chain joins TRBV20-1 to TRBJ2-2; 9 positions agree with TRBD1. Germline values: CDR1 DFQATT, CDR2 SNEGSKA (reference sequence). This CDR3 is 14 amino acids long. Unmatched junction bases numbered 4, after V lost 5 bases and J lost 3 bases. The CDR3 sequence: CSAADRGYTGELFF. CDR3 coding DNA: TGCAGTGCTGCAGACAGGGGGTACACCGGGGAGCTGTTTTTT.

This clonotype showed up just a few times. The rearrangement links TRBV25-1 to TRBJ1-2; the D gene is possibly TRBD1 (6 bases). Trimming cost V 1 base and J 6 bases, with 9 bases left between them. CDR1 is MGHDK, CDR2 SYGVNS, per germline. This CDR3 is 13 amino acids long. As DNA, the CDR3 is TGTGCCAGCAGTGAATCGGAGGGGGATGGCTACACCTTC. It specifies CASSESEGDGYTF.

This clonotype showed up just a few times. The genes are TRBV20-1 and TRBJ1-1; no firm D call. CDR1 and CDR2 from the germline V gene are DFQATT and SNEGSKA (reference sequence). Trimming removed 0 bases at V and 2 bases at J, with 10 bases between. The CDR3 is 14 amino acids. The CDR3 protein is CSAREEGRNTEAFF. CDR3 bases: TGCAGTGCTAGAGAGGAGGGTCGAAACACTGAAGCTTTCTTT.

The rearrangement joins TRBV19 to TRBJ2-1; 10 bases agree with TRBD2. Germline V gene data show CDR1 as LNHDA and CDR2 as SQIVND (reference sequence). The trim removed 8 bases at V and 8 bases at J, leaving 18 bases unmatched. CDR3 size: 17 residues. The CDR3 loop is CASLTGGLAGENYEQFF. The CDR3 DNA follows: TGTGCCAGTCTCACGGGGGGGCTAGCGGGAGAAAACTATGAGCAGTTCTTC.

V usage is TRBV20-1 and J usage is TRBJ2-1; either TRBD1 or TRBD2 may supply D (5 bases each). CDR3 length equals 14 residues. Germline loops: CDR1 DFQATT, CDR2 SNEGSKA (reference sequence). V lost 5 bases and J 3 bases, leaving 14 bases between the germline ends. The CDR3, as DNA: TGCAGTGCTGGCCGGGACGACTACTACAATGAGCAGTTCTTC. Translated, it gives CSAGRDDYYNEQFF.

The chain joins TRBV20-1 to TRBJ2-2, with TRBD2 matching over 10 bases. The CDR3 is 15 amino acids. The V and J ends lost 1 base and 2 bases, in that order; junction bases with no gene match: 1. Per the germline V gene, CDR1 is DFQATT and CDR2 is SNEGSKA (reference sequence). CDR3 sequence (DNA): TGCAGTGCTAGAGTAGCGGGAGGAAACACCGGGGAGCTGTTTTTT. Protein sequence: CSARVAGGNTGELFF.

This rearrangement joins TRBV24-1 to TRBJ2-1, with 12 bases aligning to TRBD2. With V trimmed by 3 bases and J by 7 bases, 3 bases remained unmatched. The CDR3 totals 15 residues. In germline, CDR1 is KGHDR, CDR2 SFDVKD. The chain's CDR3 is CATSDPGLAGNEQFF. The CDR3 coding sequence is TGTGCCACCAGTGATCCCGGACTAGCGGGGAATGAGCAGTTCTTC.

The genes are TRBV2 and TRBJ2-3, with D perhaps TRBD1 (6 bases). The V gene's germline CDR1 is SNHLY and CDR2 FYNNEI. The CDR3 is 13 amino acids. Between the trimmed V and J ends, which lost 9 bases and 4 bases, there was a span of 14 bases. As DNA, the CDR3 is TGTGCCAGTGACAGGTTGGAGGCAGATACGCAGTATTTT. Translation gives CASDRLEADTQYF.

This clonotype was counted only a few times. V usage is TRBV6-5 and J usage is TRBJ1-4; the match to TRBD1 covers 7 bases. The V and J ends lost 0 bases and 3 bases, in that order; junction bases with no gene match: 7. This CDR3 spans 17 amino acids. The germline CDR1 and CDR2 sequences are MNHEY and SVGAGI. The CDR3 DNA follows: TGTGCCAGCAGTTACTCTATTCCGGGACAGCCTAATGAAAAACTGTTTTTT. Translated, it gives CASSYSIPGQPNEKLFF.

V and J are TRBV3-1 and TRBJ2-1; 14 bases agree with TRBD2. This CDR3 is built from 17 residues. Germline V gene sequence: CDR1 LGHDT, CDR2 YNNKEL (reference sequence). Losses at the gene ends were 5 bases for V and 1 base for J; bases not matched to a gene: 4. Written as DNA, the CDR3 is TGTGCCAGCAGCGACGGGACTAGCGGGAGATCCTACAATGAGCAGTTCTTC. It is translated as CASSDGTSGRSYNEQFF.